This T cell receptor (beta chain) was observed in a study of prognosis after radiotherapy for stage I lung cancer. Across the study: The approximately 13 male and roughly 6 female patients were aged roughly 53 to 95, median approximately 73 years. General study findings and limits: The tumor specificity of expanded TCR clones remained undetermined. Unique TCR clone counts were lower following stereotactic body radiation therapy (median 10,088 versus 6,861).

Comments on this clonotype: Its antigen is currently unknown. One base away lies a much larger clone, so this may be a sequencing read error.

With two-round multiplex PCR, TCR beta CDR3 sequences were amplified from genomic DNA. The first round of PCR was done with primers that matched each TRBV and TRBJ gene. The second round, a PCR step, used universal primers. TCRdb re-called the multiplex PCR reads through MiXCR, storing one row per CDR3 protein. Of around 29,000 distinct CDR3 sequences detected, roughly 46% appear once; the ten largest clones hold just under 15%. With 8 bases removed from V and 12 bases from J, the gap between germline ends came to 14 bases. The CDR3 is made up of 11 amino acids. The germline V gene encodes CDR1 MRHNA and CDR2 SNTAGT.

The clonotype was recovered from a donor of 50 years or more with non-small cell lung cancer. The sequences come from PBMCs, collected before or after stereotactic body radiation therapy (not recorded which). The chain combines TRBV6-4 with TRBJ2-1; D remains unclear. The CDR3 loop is CASGWLGGQFF. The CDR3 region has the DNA TGTGCCAGCGGTTGGTTGGGTGGGCAGTTCTTC.